This T cell receptor beta chain was retrieved from a study of blood T cells in healthy people across ages. Through a sample-barcoded 5' primer and a J-beta primer mix, a second PCR was run for roughly 7 to 11 cycles. TCRdb re-called the 5' RACE reads through MiXCR, storing one row per CDR3 protein. The sample lists around 1,500,000 distinct CDR3 sequences; roughly 27% were seen once. What was sequenced was blood. This TCR was recovered from a young woman in good health.

CDR3 DNA sequence: TGCAGCCCAACTAGCGGGGGGGGAGGAGAGCAGTTCTTC. This sequence encodes CSPTSGGGGEQFF. The chain uses TRBV29-1 and TRBJ2-1, with 13 nucleotides matching TRBD2. V shed 8 bases, J shed 10 bases, and the junction held 8 bases outside the gene matches. Germline values: CDR1 SQVTM, CDR2 ANQGSEA. CDR3 length: 13 residues.